These 24 T cell receptor beta chains were sequenced from one sample in a study of shared clonotypes between healthy human individuals (dated by TCRdb to the early 2020s). Libraries came from the immunoSEQ multiplex PCR assay. What TCRdb holds here is the immuneACCESS table cut down to in-frame rearrangements. Part of the clones is not present; checked against another copy, under half of the missing clones reflect an unresolved V gene, and the others are unexplained. A total of about 1.1 million clones appear in this sample, 70% to 80% of them only once. The ten largest clones add up to roughly 0.9% of the sample. The sequenced sample consisted of memory CD4+ T cells from PBMCs. The intended sense of this specimen's cell subset or site label: CD45RA-negative fraction. These receptors originate from a man aged 18-30 years in good health. Some clones in this sample may be carry-over from other donors' samples.

Only one count was recorded for this clone. The identical CDR3 is also encoded by other nucleotide sequences in the sample. The V and J genes are TRBV7-6 and TRBJ2-7; 7 bases match TRBD1. The CDR3 loop spans 13 amino acids. Germline V lookup: CDR1 SGHVS, CDR2 FNYEAQ. Trimming removed 5 bases from V and 3 bases from J; junction bases left unmatched: 4. CDR3 amino acids: CASSRGDSYEQYF. DNA of the CDR3: TGTGCCAGCAGCAGAGGGGACAGCTACGAGCAGTACTTC.

The chain is built from TRBV4-3 and TRBJ1-1; D might be TRBD1 (6 bases). Per the germline V gene, CDR1 is LGHNA and CDR2 is YSLEER. The CDR3 consists of 16 residues. Deletions cut 4 bases from V and 0 bases from J, with 15 bases between. The CDR3 sequence: CASSPRTEPLNTEAFF. DNA of the CDR3: TGCGCCAGCAGCCCGCGGACAGAACCCTTGAACACTGAAGCTTTCTTT.

The J gene is TRBJ1-1, the V gene TRBV27, with D perhaps TRBD1 (5 bases). Between the trimmed V and J ends, which lost 8 bases and 7 bases, there was a span of 8 bases. The CDR3 is 10 amino acids. The germline V gene encodes CDR1 MNHEY and CDR2 SMNVEV (reference sequence). DNA for the CDR3: TGTGCCAGCGTGGGGGGTGAAGCTTTCTTT. Protein product: CASVGGEAFF.

The table lists this clone with a few counts. J is TRBJ2-3 and V is TRBV5-1; D uncertain. This CDR3 spans 15 amino acids. The germline CDR1 and CDR2 sequences are SGHRS and YFSETQ. The germline V and J ends were trimmed by 1 base and 2 bases, with 11 bases remaining between them. In DNA, the CDR3 is TGCGCCAGCAGCTTGCGGGCCGATTCCACAGATACGCAGTATTTT. Translation: CASSLRADSTDTQYF.

A remark on this clone: Other DNA sequences from this sample encode an identical CDR3 as well. The chain recombines TRBV5-1 with TRBJ1-2; TRBD1 agrees at 9 bases. After removal of 3 bases from V and 2 bases from J, the junction contained 2 bases not matched to a gene. This CDR3 is 14 amino acids long. The germline CDR1 and CDR2 sequences are SGHRS and YFSETQ. The CDR3 region has the DNA TGCGCCAGCAGCTCGGGACAGGGAAACTATGGCTACACCTTC. Residues: CASSSGQGNYGYTF. The variable domain in full, completed from reference TRBV5-1 and TRBJ1-2, reads KAGVTQTPRYLIKTRGQQVTLSCSPISGHRSVSWYQQTPGQGLQFLFEYFSETQRNKGNFPGRFSGRQFSNSRSEMNVSTLELGDSALYLCASSSGQGNYGYTFGSGTRLTVV.

This sequence joins TRBV4-2 and TRBJ2-1, with TRBD2 matching 8 bases. CDR3 length: 15 amino acids. Per the germline V gene, CDR1 is LGHNA and CDR2 is YNFKEQ. V shed 3 bases, J shed 5 bases, and the junction held 6 bases outside the gene matches. This CDR3 is CASSQRSGSDNEQFF. CDR3 in DNA: TGTGCCAGCAGCCAGAGAAGCGGGAGCGACAATGAGCAGTTCTTC.

DNA of the CDR3: TGTGCCAGCAGCTACGACCGGACTAGCGGGCTCTCCTACAATGAGCAGTTCTTC. Translation gives CASSYDRTSGLSYNEQFF. This chain uses TRBV13 with TRBJ2-1; 11 bases match TRBD2. Germline V lookup: CDR1 PRHDT, CDR2 FYEKMQ (reference sequence). This CDR3 spans 18 amino acids. The V gene end was trimmed by 4 bases and the J gene end by 0 bases; junction bases not matched to a gene: 8.

In nucleotides, the CDR3 is TGTGCCAGCAGCTTAGCGGGTGGCACCGGGGAGCTGTTTTTT. Its translation: CASSLAGGTGELFF. The chain combines TRBV7-2 with TRBJ2-2; no definite D call. The length of the CDR3 is 14 residues. CDR1 and CDR2 from the germline V gene are SGHTA and FQGNSA. V lost 0 bases to trimming and J lost 4 bases, with 6 bases between them.

The V and J genes are TRBV5-1 and TRBJ2-5, with TRBD2 matching 11 bases. Losses at the gene ends were 0 bases for V and 2 bases for J; bases not matched to a gene: 3. The germline gives CDR1 SGHRS, CDR2 YFSETQ. The CDR3 is 16 amino acids. CDR3 protein: CASSLGLAGFQETQYF. In DNA, the CDR3 is TGCGCCAGCAGCTTGGGACTAGCGGGGTTTCAAGAGACCCAGTACTTC.

The chain recombines TRBV4-3 with TRBJ2-1, with D perhaps matching TRBD2 (7 bases). The ends were cut back, 0 bases at V and 0 bases at J, with 12 bases in the middle. The CDR3 runs 17 residues. Germline CDR1 and CDR2: LGHNA and YSLEER. The CDR3 bases are TGCGCCAGCAGCCAAGATCGGGGGGCAGGCTCCTACAATGAGCAGTTCTTC. Translated: CASSQDRGAGSYNEQFF.

CDR3 bases: TGCGCCAGCAGCCCGGGGACCGCCTTGTTCTATGGCTACACCTTC. This translates into CASSPGTALFYGYTF. J is TRBJ1-2 and V is TRBV4-1; D may be TRBD1 (5 bases). CDR3 length equals 15 residues. Germline assignment: CDR1 MGHRA and CDR2 YSYEKL. V was trimmed by 4 bases and J by 4 bases, leaving 16 bases between them.

V and J are TRBV7-9 and TRBJ2-1; no definite D call. Germline CDR1 reads SEHNR; CDR2 reads FQNEAQ (reference sequence). The CDR3 totals 15 residues. V was trimmed by 1 base and J by 8 bases, leaving 15 bases between them. The CDR3 loop is CASSLGSLLLDEQFF. The CDR3 region has the DNA TGTGCCAGCAGCTTAGGGAGCTTACTTTTGGATGAGCAGTTCTTC.

The chain has TRBV18 and TRBJ2-7; 9 nucleotides line up with TRBD2. V lost 2 bases to trimming and J lost 5 bases; unmatched junction nucleotides: 10. The CDR3 is 16 residues long. Germline CDR1 and CDR2: KGHSH and LQKENI. The CDR3 protein is CASSPSGTSRHHEQYF. CDR3 in DNA: TGTGCCAGCTCACCAAGCGGGACTAGCCGTCACCACGAGCAGTACTTC.

The genes are TRBV7-9 and TRBJ1-5; unclear D gene. This CDR3 has 13 amino acids. Germline V CDR1 and CDR2: SEHNR, FQNEAQ (reference sequence). V was trimmed by 4 bases and J by 0 bases, leaving 4 bases between them. CDR3 in DNA: TGTGCCAGCAGCTGGGGTAGCAATCAGCCCCAGCATTTT. It is translated as CASSWGSNQPQHF.

This clone was seen a single time. This CDR3 reads CASSTIREGAEAFF. CDR3 sequence (DNA): TGTGCCAGCTCAACGATTCGTGAGGGTGCTGAAGCTTTCTTT. The chain uses TRBV18 and TRBJ1-1; D not resolved. V lost 5 bases and J 6 bases, leaving 16 bases between the germline ends. The CDR3 contains 14 residues. Germline V CDR1 and CDR2: KGHSH, LQKENI.

On this clone: Other DNA sequences of this sample code for an identical CDR3. This chain connects TRBV7-2 to TRBJ1-5; D is undetermined. The germline CDR1 and CDR2 sequences are SGHTA and FQGNSA. Trimming took 2 bases from V and 5 from J, leaving 7 bases between them. The CDR3 totals 13 residues. CDR3 loop: CASSLYADQPQHF. For the CDR3, the DNA is TGTGCCAGCAGCTTATACGCGGATCAGCCCCAGCATTTT.

This clone was counted only a few times. The rearrangement uses TRBV9 and TRBJ2-5; 10 nucleotides match TRBD2. V shed 2 bases and J 5 bases; nucleotides not matched to a gene: 9. The CDR3 extends over 16 amino acids. Per the germline V gene, CDR1 is SGDLS and CDR2 is YYNGEE. The CDR3 reads CASSVEPSGSPETQYF. CDR3 DNA sequence: TGTGCCAGCAGCGTGGAACCTAGCGGGAGCCCCGAGACCCAGTACTTC.

The rearrangement links TRBV7-3 to TRBJ2-7; possibly TRBD1 or TRBD2 for D (6 bases each). The V end lost 6 bases, the J end lost 0 bases, and 18 bases lay between the germline ends. Germline lookup yields CDR1 SGHTA and CDR2 FQGTGA. CDR3 length: 16 residues. The CDR3 protein is CASRPEGTPISYEQYF. Written as DNA, the CDR3 is TGTGCCAGCAGACCGGAGGGGACACCCATCTCCTACGAGCAGTACTTC.

The chain uses TRBV7-9 and TRBJ2-7; D is tentatively TRBD1 or TRBD2 (5 bases each). The germline CDR1 and CDR2 sequences are SEHNR and FQNEAQ (reference sequence). The germline V and J ends were trimmed by 5 bases and 4 bases, with 12 bases remaining between them. The CDR3 length is 13 residues. The CDR3 bases are TGTGCCAGCAGCCGCCGGGACGGTTACGAGCAGTACTTC. Encoded protein: CASSRRDGYEQYF.

The rearrangement joins TRBV6-5 to TRBJ2-3; perhaps TRBD1 as D (7 bases). The CDR3 loop spans 14 amino acids. Trimming removed 11 bases at V and 0 bases at J, with 15 bases between. Germline V gene lookup returns CDR1 MNHEY and CDR2 SVGAGI. In DNA, the CDR3 is TGTGCCGTTGCAGGGGGGTATAGCACAGATACGCAGTATTTT. Translating gives CAVAGGYSTDTQYF.

This clone came up a few times. The CDR3 region has the DNA TGTGCCAGCAGCTTAATAACCGGAAACTACAATGAGCAGTTCTTC. Translation gives CASSLITGNYNEQFF. The chain has TRBV7-2 and TRBJ2-1, with D hard to call. This CDR3 has 15 amino acids. CDR1 and CDR2 from the germline V gene are SGHTA and FQGNSA. Trimming removed 2 bases at V and 3 bases at J, with 11 bases between.

The chain joins TRBV27 to TRBJ2-2; tentatively, D is TRBD2 (6 bases). V lost 5 bases, J lost 6 bases, and 16 bases lay in between. Germline values: CDR1 MNHEY, CDR2 SMNVEV (reference sequence). CDR3 size: 15 residues. The chain's CDR3 is CASSKRDSNSGELFF. CDR3 coding DNA: TGTGCCAGCAGTAAACGGGACTCCAACTCCGGGGAGCTGTTTTTT.

The J gene is TRBJ1-2, the V gene TRBV6-6, with D possibly TRBD1 on 6 matching bases. From germline, CDR1 is MNHNY and CDR2 SVGAGI (reference sequence). The CDR3 runs to 13 residues. V was pared by 2 bases and J by 7 bases, with 11 bases between. The CDR3 sequence: CASSYTQGSGYTF. DNA of the CDR3: TGTGCCAGCAGTTACACACAGGGCAGTGGCTACACCTTC.

This clone was recorded a few times. V usage is TRBV2 and J usage is TRBJ2-2, with D perhaps assigned TRBD1 or TRBD2 (5 bases each). Per the germline V gene, CDR1 is SNHLY and CDR2 is FYNNEI. Trimming took off 6 bases at V and 1 base at J, with 18 bases between the two ends. The CDR3 loop spans 17 amino acids. This chain's CDR3 is CASRKGPGTGNTGELFF. The CDR3 nucleotides read TGTGCCAGCAGGAAGGGTCCCGGGACGGGGAACACCGGGGAGCTGTTTTTT.